These 21 T cell receptor beta chains were all obtained from the same sample, sequenced in a study of cytomegalovirus exposure and HLA in healthy donors. The PCR made use of 60 Vbeta and 13 Jbeta primers. Generated by immunoSEQ multiplex PCR, the TCRdb table keeps only in-frame clones and is missing some. Its listing shows approximately 52,000 clones. The sample was PBMCs. The receptors come from a man between 50 and 59 years old in good health and CMV-seropositive.

This chain uses TRBV6-6 with TRBJ2-7; tentative D call: TRBD2 (6 bases). There are 14 residues in the CDR3. Germline V gene lookup returns CDR1 MNHNY and CDR2 SVGAGI (reference sequence). Trimming removed 2 bases at V and 0 bases at J, with 8 bases between. The DNA of the CDR3 is TGTGCCAGCAGTTACGCCGGGAGCTCCTACGAGCAGTACTTC. Amino acids: CASSYAGSSYEQYF.

With respect to this clone: The junction differs from germline at one of its ends, possibly a read error. The rearrangement links TRBV7-7 to TRBJ2-1, with a weak D call TRBD2 (5 bases). CDR3 length: 18 residues. Looked up from germline, CDR1 is SSHAT and CDR2 is FNYEAQ (reference sequence). In DNA form, the CDR3 reads TGTGCTAGCAGCTTAAGAGGGATTTGGCGGAAAGACTACAATGAGCAGTTCTTC. It codes for CASSLRGIWRKDYNEQFF.

The chain joins TRBV6-5 to TRBJ2-7; D possibly corresponds to TRBD1 (6 bases). Germline CDR1 MNHEY, CDR2 SVGAGI. Between the trimmed V and J ends, which lost 6 bases and 7 bases, there was a span of 10 bases. The CDR3 consists of 11 residues. In nucleotides, the CDR3 is TGTGCCAGCAGCCAGGGGAGTGAGCAGTACTTC. This gives the protein CASSQGSEQYF.

The V and J genes are TRBV7-3 and TRBJ2-6; perhaps TRBD1 as D (6 bases). V was trimmed by 4 bases and J by 2 bases, leaving 12 bases between them. The CDR3 sequence is 16 residues long. Germline assignment: CDR1 SGHTA and CDR2 FQGTGA. The DNA of the CDR3 is TGTGCCAGCAGCTCCCCGAACAGGGCTGGGGCCAACGTCCTGACTTTC. Translation gives CASSSPNRAGANVLTF. Filled out from reference TRBV7-3 and TRBJ2-6, the complete variable domain reads GAGVSQTPSNKVTEKGKYVELRCDPISGHTALYWYRQSLGQGPEFLIYFQGTGAADDSGLPNDRFFAVRPEGSVSTLKIQRTERGDSAVYLCASSSPNRAGANVLTFGAGSRLTVL.

The chain employs TRBV4-3 and TRBJ2-7; TRBD1 might be the D (5 bases). V was trimmed by 0 bases and J by 5 bases, leaving 14 bases between them. From germline, CDR1 is LGHNA and CDR2 YSLEER. The CDR3 runs to 15 residues. CDR3 bases: TGCGCCAGCAGCCAAGATCTTCAGGGCGTCGACGAGCAGTACTTC. Protein product: CASSQDLQGVDEQYF.

The V gene is TRBV27, the J gene TRBJ2-1; 8 positions agree with TRBD1. V was clipped by 5 bases and J by 3 bases; unmatched bases: 6. In germline, CDR1 is MNHEY, CDR2 SMNVEV (reference sequence). The CDR3 covers 15 residues. The CDR3 loop is CASSIQGAGYNEQFF. Written as DNA, the CDR3 is TGTGCCAGCAGTATCCAGGGGGCTGGCTACAATGAGCAGTTCTTC.

The chain joins TRBV9 to TRBJ2-3; tentative D call: TRBD2 (5 bases). V lost 0 bases to trimming and J lost 1 base, with 9 bases between them. The CDR3 length is 15 residues. Germline CDR1 SGDLS, CDR2 YYNGEE. The DNA for the CDR3 is TGTGCCAGCAGCGTAGGGCTAGCCGGCACAGATACGCAGTATTTT. Protein sequence: CASSVGLAGTDTQYF.

The chain combines TRBV5-1 with TRBJ2-1; 10 bases are a match to TRBD1. J was trimmed by 7 bases and V by 0 bases; bases with no gene match: 4. The germline V gene encodes CDR1 SGHRS and CDR2 YFSETQ. The CDR3 loop spans 15 amino acids. CDR3 in DNA: TGCGCCAGCAGCTTGGTTGGACAGGGGGATAATGAGCAGTTCTTC. This translates into CASSLVGQGDNEQFF.

The chain employs TRBV5-1 and TRBJ1-2; 7 nucleotides align to TRBD1. This CDR3 has 13 amino acids. Germline CDR1 is SGHRS and CDR2 is YFSETQ. The J segment lost 7 bases and the V segment lost 4 bases, leaving 7 bases of the junction unmatched. The CDR3 DNA is TGCGCCAGCAGCGCCGAGACAGGGTCTGGCTACACCTTC. This encodes CASSAETGSGYTF.

J is TRBJ2-1 and V is TRBV27; 8 bases agree with TRBD2. Losses at the gene ends were 3 bases for V and 7 bases for J; bases not matched to a gene: 5. Germline V CDR1 and CDR2: MNHEY, SMNVEV (reference sequence). The CDR3 covers 14 residues. The CDR3, as DNA: TGTGCCAGCAGTTTTGGGCGGGGGGTTAATGAGCAGTTCTTC. It encodes CASSFGRGVNEQFF.

V and J are TRBV7-3 and TRBJ1-2, with 7 bases fitting TRBD1. J was trimmed by 8 bases and V by 5 bases; bases with no gene match: 8. CDR1 is SGHTA and CDR2 is FQGTGA in the germline V gene. The length of the CDR3 is 13 residues. CDR3: CASSLRQGRGYTF. The CDR3 DNA sequence: TGTGCCAGCAGCCTAAGACAGGGAAGGGGCTACACCTTC.

The chain employs TRBV5-1 and TRBJ1-6, with 7 bases aligning to TRBD1. J was trimmed by 8 bases and V by 4 bases; bases with no gene match: 6. This CDR3 is 14 amino acids long. CDR1 is SGHRS and CDR2 is YFSETQ in the germline V gene. The CDR3 DNA is TGCGCCAGCAGCGGCGGGGACAGAGATTCACCCCTCCACTTT. Translated: CASSGGDRDSPLHF.

Concerning this clone itself: The sample contains more than one DNA sequence encoding this CDR3. The chain uses TRBV5-6 and TRBJ1-1; the D gene is possibly TRBD1 (6 bases). Between the trimmed V and J ends, which lost 0 bases and 8 bases, there was a span of 14 bases. CDR3 length: 14 amino acids. Germline CDR1 SGHDT, CDR2 YYEEEE. Here the CDR3 DNA reads TGTGCCAGCAGCTTGGGAAGGGGGATGAGGGAAGCTTTCTTT. Encoded protein: CASSLGRGMREAFF. Variable domain in full (rest from reference TRBV5-6 and TRBJ1-1): DAGVTQSPTHLIKTRGQQVTLRCSPKSGHDTVSWYQQALGQGPQFIFQYYEEEERQRGNFPDRFSGHQFPNYSSELNVNALLLGDSALYLCASSLGRGMREAFFGQGTRLTVV.

V usage is TRBV25-1 and J usage is TRBJ2-7; D might be TRBD1 (6 bases). Germline CDR1 MGHDK, CDR2 SYGVNS. The CDR3 runs 14 residues. V was pared by 0 bases and J by 3 bases, with 9 bases between. CDR3 coding DNA: TGTGCCAGCAGTGAATACGTGACAGGCTACGAGCAGTACTTC. It encodes CASSEYVTGYEQYF.

The V call is TRBV28, the J call TRBJ1-1; TRBD1 matches at 7 bases. Germline CDR1 reads MDHEN; CDR2 reads SYDVKM. Losses at the gene ends were 7 bases for V and 6 bases for J; bases not matched to a gene: 8. This CDR3 comprises 13 residues. DNA for the CDR3: TGTGCCAGCACAGGGACAGTGATCCCTGAAGCTTTCTTT. It specifies CASTGTVIPEAFF. The whole variable domain, filled in from reference TRBV28 and TRBJ1-1, reads DVKVTQSSRYLVKRTGEKVFLECVQDMDHENMFWYRQDPGLGLRLIYFSYDVKMKEKGDIPEGYSVSREKKERFSLILESASTNQTSMYLCASTGTVIPEAFFGQGTRLTVV.

The rearrangement links TRBV27 to TRBJ2-5; a possible D gene is TRBD2 (6 bases). Germline CDR1 and CDR2: MNHEY and SMNVEV (reference sequence). The ends were cut back, 3 bases at V and 4 bases at J, with 15 bases in the middle. The CDR3 covers 15 residues. DNA for the CDR3: TGTGCCAGCAGTTTCGGGCGGGGCGGGGTAGAGACCCAGTACTTC. Protein: CASSFGRGGVETQYF.

This chain connects TRBV7-9 to TRBJ2-7; 9 bases line up with TRBD1. V lost 5 bases and J lost 7; bases outside the gene matches: 6. This CDR3 region has 13 residues. Germline CDR1 is SEHNR and CDR2 is FQNEAQ (reference sequence). This CDR3 is CASSPDRGSEQYF. Written as DNA, the CDR3 is TGTGCCAGCAGCCCCGACAGGGGGTCAGAGCAGTACTTC.

This chain connects TRBV4-3 to TRBJ2-2, with D perhaps matching TRBD2 (6 bases). Deletions cut 9 bases from V and 0 bases from J, with 8 bases between. Germline V gene sequence: CDR1 LGHNA, CDR2 YSLEER. The CDR3 extends over 13 amino acids. CDR3 sequence reads: CASRDSNTGELFF. CDR3 sequence (DNA): TGCGCCAGTAGGGACTCGAACACCGGGGAGCTGTTTTTT.

The J gene is TRBJ2-1, the V gene TRBV14; 9 nucleotides line up with TRBD2. With V trimmed by 4 bases and J by 5 bases, 6 bases remained unmatched. The CDR3 contains 15 residues. CDR1 and CDR2 (germline): SGHDN, FVKESK. The CDR3 nucleotides read TGTGCCAGCAGCCCGCTAGCGGGGCTACACAATGAGCAGTTCTTC. Protein: CASSPLAGLHNEQFF.

This chain uses TRBV2 with TRBJ1-1, with 8 bases aligning to TRBD1. Germline values: CDR1 SNHLY, CDR2 FYNNEI. V was clipped by 6 bases and J by 1 base; unmatched bases: 4. The CDR3 totals 14 residues. This chain's CDR3 is CASRPGTGNTEAFF. The CDR3, as DNA: TGTGCCAGCAGACCTGGGACAGGGAACACTGAAGCTTTCTTT.

The chain combines TRBV29-1 with TRBJ2-1; TRBD2 aligns across 7 bases. Per the germline V gene, CDR1 is SQVTM and CDR2 is ANQGSEA. The CDR3 contains 14 residues. V was pared by 4 bases and J by 5 bases, with 8 bases of the junction left unmatched. The CDR3 is CSVVRLADNNEQFF. DNA of the CDR3: TGCAGCGTTGTTCGGCTAGCGGATAACAATGAGCAGTTCTTC.